The sample holds one count of the clone carrying this T cell receptor beta chain. The data were obtained in a study of cytomegalovirus exposure and HLA in healthy donors. The PCR had 60 Vbeta and 13 Jbeta primers. Sequencing used immunoSEQ multiplex PCR; TCRdb keeps in-frame clones, though not all of them. The sample carries 100,000 or so clones, approximately 84% recorded once. The TCR was taken from a man aged 18-30 years in good health and CMV-seronegative. The source material was PBMCs.

CDR3 in amino acids: CASSPRGPGTGELFF. The CDR3 nucleotides read TGTGCCAGCAGCCCACGAGGGCCGGGTACCGGGGAGCTGTTTTTT. The genes are TRBV9 and TRBJ2-2; a possible D gene is TRBD2 (5 bases). Looked up from germline, CDR1 is SGDLS and CDR2 is YYNGEE. The CDR3 runs 15 residues. The V gene lost 4 bases and the J gene lost 5 bases, with 15 bases spanning the gap.